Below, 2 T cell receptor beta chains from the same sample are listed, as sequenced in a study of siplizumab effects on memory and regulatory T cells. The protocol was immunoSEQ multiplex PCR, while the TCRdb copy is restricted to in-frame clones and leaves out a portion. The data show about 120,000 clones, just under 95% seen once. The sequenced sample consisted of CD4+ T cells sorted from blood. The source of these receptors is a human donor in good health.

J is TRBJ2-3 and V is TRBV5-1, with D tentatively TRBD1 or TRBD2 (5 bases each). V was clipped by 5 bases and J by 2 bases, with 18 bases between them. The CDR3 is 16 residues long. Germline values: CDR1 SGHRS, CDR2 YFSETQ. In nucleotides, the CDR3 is TGCGCCAGCAGACGATCCGGGACGGAGGTCACAGATACGCAGTATTTT. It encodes CASRRSGTEVTDTQYF.

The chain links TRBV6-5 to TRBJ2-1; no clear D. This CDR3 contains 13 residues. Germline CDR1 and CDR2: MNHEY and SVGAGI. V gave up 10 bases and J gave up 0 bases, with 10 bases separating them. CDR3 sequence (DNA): TGTGCCACTACCTCTTCCTCCTACAATGAGCAGTTCTTC. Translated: CATTSSSYNEQFF.